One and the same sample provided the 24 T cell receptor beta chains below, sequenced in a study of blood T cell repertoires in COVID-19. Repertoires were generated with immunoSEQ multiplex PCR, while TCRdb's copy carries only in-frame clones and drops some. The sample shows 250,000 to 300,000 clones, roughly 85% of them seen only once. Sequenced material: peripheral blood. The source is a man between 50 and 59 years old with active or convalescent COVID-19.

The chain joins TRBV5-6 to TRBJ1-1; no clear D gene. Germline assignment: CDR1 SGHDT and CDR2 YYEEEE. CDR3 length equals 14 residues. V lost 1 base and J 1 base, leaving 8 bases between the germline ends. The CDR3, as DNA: TGTGCCAGCAGCTTGTTACATCCGAACACTGAAGCTTTCTTT. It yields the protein CASSLLHPNTEAFF. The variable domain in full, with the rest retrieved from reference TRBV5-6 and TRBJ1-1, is DAGVTQSPTHLIKTRGQQVTLRCSPKSGHDTVSWYQQALGQGPQFIFQYYEEEERQRGNFPDRFSGHQFPNYSSELNVNALLLGDSALYLCASSLLHPNTEAFFGQGTRLTVV.

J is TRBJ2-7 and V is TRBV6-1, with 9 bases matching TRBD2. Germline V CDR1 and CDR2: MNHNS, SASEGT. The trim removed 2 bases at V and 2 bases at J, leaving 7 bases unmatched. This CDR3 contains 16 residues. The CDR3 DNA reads TGTGCCAGCAGTGAAATCCCTAGCGGGGCGACCTACGAGCAGTACTTC. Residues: CASSEIPSGATYEQYF.

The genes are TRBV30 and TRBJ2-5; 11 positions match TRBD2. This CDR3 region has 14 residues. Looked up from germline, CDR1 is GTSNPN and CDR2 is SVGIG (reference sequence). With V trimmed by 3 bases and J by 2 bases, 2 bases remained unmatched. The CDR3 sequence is CAWRGLAAQETQYF. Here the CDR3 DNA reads TGTGCCTGGAGGGGACTAGCGGCTCAAGAGACCCAGTACTTC.

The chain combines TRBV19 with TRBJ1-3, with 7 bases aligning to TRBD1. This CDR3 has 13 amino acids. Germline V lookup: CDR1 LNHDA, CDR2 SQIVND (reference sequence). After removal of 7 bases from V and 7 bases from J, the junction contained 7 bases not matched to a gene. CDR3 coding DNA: TGTGCCAGTAAGACTACAGGGGCCAACACCATATATTTT. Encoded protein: CASKTTGANTIYF.

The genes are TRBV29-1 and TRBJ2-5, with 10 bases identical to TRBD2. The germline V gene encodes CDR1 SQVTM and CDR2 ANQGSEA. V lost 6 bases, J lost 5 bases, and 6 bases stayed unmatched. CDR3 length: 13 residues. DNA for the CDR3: TGCAGCGTCCCTAGCGGGAGTCGGGAGACCCAGTACTTC. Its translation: CSVPSGSRETQYF.

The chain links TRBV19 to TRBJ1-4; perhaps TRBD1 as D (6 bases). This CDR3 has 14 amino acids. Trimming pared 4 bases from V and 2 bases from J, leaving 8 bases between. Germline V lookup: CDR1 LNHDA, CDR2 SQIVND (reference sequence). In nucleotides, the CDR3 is TGTGCCAGTAGTACCACAGGGACTAATGAAAAACTGTTTTTT. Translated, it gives CASSTTGTNEKLFF.

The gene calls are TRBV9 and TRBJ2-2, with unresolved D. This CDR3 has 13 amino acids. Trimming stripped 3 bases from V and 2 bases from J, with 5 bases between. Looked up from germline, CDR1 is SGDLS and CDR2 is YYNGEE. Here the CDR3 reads CASSGGNTGELFF. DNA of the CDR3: TGTGCCAGCAGCGGCGGAAACACCGGGGAGCTGTTTTTT.

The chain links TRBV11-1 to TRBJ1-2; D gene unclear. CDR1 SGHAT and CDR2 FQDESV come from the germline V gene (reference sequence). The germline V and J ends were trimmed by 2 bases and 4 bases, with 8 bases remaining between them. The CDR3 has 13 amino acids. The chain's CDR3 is CASSLPHSYGYTF. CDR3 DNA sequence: TGTGCCAGCAGCTTACCGCACAGCTATGGCTACACCTTC.

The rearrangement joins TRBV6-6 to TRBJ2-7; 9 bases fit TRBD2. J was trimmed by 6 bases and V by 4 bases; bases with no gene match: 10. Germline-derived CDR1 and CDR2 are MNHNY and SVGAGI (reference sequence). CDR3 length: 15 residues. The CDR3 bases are TGTGCCAGCAGTTCCCTTGGCGGGAGGGAGACCGAGCAGTACTTC. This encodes CASSSLGGRETEQYF.

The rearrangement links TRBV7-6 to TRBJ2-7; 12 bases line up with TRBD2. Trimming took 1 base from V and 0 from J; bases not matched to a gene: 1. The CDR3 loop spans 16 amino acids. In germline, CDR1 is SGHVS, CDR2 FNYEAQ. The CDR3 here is CASSLGTSGNSYEQYF. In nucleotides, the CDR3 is TGTGCCAGCAGCTTAGGGACTAGCGGGAACTCCTACGAGCAGTACTTC.

CDR3 bases: TGTGCCAGCAGCCAAGGACAGGGGGGTGAGCCCCAGCATTTT. This codes for CASSQGQGGEPQHF. The chain has TRBV4-2 and TRBJ1-5; 9 bases align to TRBD1. Germline V gene data show CDR1 as LGHNA and CDR2 as YNFKEQ. This CDR3 is 14 amino acids long. V lost 1 base, J lost 8 bases, and 3 bases stayed unmatched.

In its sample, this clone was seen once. CDR3 in amino acids: CASSQDGAGLADEQYF. The DNA of the CDR3 is TGCGCCAGCAGCCAAGATGGAGCCGGACTAGCTGACGAGCAGTACTTC. The chain is built from TRBV4-1 and TRBJ2-7, with TRBD2 matching over 8 bases. V lost 0 bases to trimming and J lost 5 bases; unmatched junction nucleotides: 9. This CDR3 has 16 amino acids. From germline, CDR1 is MGHRA and CDR2 YSYEKL.

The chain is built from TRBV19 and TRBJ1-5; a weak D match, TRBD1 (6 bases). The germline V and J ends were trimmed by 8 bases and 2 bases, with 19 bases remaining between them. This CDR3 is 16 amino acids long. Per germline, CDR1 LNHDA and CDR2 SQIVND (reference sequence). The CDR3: CASDIGQSPRNQPQHF. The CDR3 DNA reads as TGTGCCAGTGATATTGGACAGTCCCCACGCAATCAGCCCCAGCATTTT.

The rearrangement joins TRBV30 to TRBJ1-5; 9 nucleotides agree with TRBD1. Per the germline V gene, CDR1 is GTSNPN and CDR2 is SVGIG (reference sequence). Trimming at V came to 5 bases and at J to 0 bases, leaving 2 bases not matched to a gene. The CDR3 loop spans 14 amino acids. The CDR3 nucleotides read TGTGCCTGGGGGACAGGGAATAGCAATCAGCCCCAGCATTTT. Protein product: CAWGTGNSNQPQHF.

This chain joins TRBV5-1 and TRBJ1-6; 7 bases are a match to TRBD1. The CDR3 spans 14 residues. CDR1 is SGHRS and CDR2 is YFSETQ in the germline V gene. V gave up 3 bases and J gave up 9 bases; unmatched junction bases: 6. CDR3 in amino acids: CASSSQGWGSPLHF. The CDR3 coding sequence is TGCGCCAGCAGCTCACAGGGGTGGGGTTCACCCCTCCACTTT.

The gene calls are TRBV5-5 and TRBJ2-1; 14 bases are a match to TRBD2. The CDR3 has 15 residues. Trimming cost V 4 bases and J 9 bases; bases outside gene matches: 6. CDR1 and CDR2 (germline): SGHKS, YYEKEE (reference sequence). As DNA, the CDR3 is TGTGCCAGCAGCAGTCCCGGGACTAGCGGGGGTGAGCAGTTCTTC. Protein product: CASSSPGTSGGEQFF.

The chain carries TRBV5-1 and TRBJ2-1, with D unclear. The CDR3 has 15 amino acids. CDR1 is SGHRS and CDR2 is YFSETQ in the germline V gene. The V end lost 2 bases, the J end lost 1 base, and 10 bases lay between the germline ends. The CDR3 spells CASSLNSDSYNEQFF. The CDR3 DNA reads TGCGCCAGCAGCTTAAATTCAGATTCCTACAATGAGCAGTTCTTC. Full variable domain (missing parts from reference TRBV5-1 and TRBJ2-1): KAGVTQTPRYLIKTRGQQVTLSCSPISGHRSVSWYQQTPGQGLQFLFEYFSETQRNKGNFPGRFSGRQFSNSRSEMNVSTLELGDSALYLCASSLNSDSYNEQFFGPGTRLTVL.

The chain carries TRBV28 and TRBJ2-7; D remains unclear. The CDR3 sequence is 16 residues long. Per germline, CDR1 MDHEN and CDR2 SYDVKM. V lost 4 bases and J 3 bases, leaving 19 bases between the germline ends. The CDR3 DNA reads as TGTGCCAGCAGTTCCCTAGGATCCACTTCAATCTACGAGCAGTACTTC. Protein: CASSSLGSTSIYEQYF.

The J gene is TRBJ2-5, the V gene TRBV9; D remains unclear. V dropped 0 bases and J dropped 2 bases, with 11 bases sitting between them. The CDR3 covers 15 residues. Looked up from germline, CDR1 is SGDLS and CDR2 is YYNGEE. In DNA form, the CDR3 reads TGTGCCAGCAGCGTAGGTTCACAGCTGCAAGAGACCCAGTACTTC. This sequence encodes CASSVGSQLQETQYF.

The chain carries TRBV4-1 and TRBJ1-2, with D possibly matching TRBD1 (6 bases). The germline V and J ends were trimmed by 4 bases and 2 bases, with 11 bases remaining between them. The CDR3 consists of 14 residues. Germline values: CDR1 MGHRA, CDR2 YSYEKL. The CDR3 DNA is TGCGCCAGCAGCCTTTCGGACAGAAACTATGGCTACACCTTC. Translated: CASSLSDRNYGYTF.

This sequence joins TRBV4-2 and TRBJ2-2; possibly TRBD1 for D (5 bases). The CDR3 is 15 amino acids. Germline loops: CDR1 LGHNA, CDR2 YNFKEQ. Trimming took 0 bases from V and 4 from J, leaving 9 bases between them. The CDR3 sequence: CASSQETGGTGELFF. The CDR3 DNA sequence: TGTGCCAGCAGCCAAGAAACAGGCGGCACCGGGGAGCTGTTTTTT.

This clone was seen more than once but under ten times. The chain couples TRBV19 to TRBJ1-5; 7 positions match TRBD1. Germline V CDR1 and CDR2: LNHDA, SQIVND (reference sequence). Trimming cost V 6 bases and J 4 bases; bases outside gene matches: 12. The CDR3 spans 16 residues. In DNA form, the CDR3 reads TGTGCCAGTAGCCCCATGGACAGGATGGGTAATCAGCCCCAGCATTTT. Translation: CASSPMDRMGNQPQHF.

CDR3 DNA: TGTGCCAGCAGCTTATCTTTAGCTTCAGGGGAAACAGATACGCAGTATTTT. This codes for CASSLSLASGETDTQYF. The V call is TRBV13, the J call TRBJ2-3, with a tentative D call TRBD1 (6 bases). Trimming cost V 2 bases and J 3 bases, with 18 bases left between them. The CDR3 length is 17 residues. Germline V gene lookup returns CDR1 PRHDT and CDR2 FYEKMQ (reference sequence).

The CDR3 DNA reads as TGTGCCAGCAGCTTCCGGGACACATACAATGAGCAGTTCTTC. It is translated as CASSFRDTYNEQFF. V is TRBV27 and J is TRBJ2-1, with TRBD1 as a possible D gene (6 bases). Trimming stripped 6 bases from V and 4 bases from J, with 13 bases between. The CDR3 covers 14 residues. Germline-derived CDR1 and CDR2 are MNHEY and SMNVEV (reference sequence).